The 14 T cell receptor beta chains reported below all come from one sample, sequenced in a study of CD8+CD57+ T cells in acquired aplastic anemia. Genomic DNA templated the TCR beta VDJ and CDR3 profiling. TCRdb called the reads again in MiXCR, with one record for every CDR3 protein. The sample holds tens of thousands of distinct CDR3 sequences, around two thirds seen once. Sample: sorted CD4+, CD8+, or CD8+CD57+ T cells (not recorded which) from PBMCs. The receptor source for this set is a human donor in good health, serving as a control.

This chain connects TRBV10-3 to TRBJ2-7; 7 positions agree with TRBD1. Germline assignment: CDR1 ENHRY and CDR2 SYGVKD. The CDR3 extends over 14 amino acids. With V trimmed by 2 bases and J by 2 bases, 3 bases remained unmatched. CDR3 DNA sequence: TGTGCCATCAGTGAGAGGGACAGAACCTACGAGCAGTACTTC. Its protein is CAISERDRTYEQYF.

This clonotype appeared a single time. V usage is TRBV25-1 and J usage is TRBJ1-6; D is possibly TRBD1 (5 bases). The CDR3 runs 13 residues. Trimming took 3 bases from V and 9 from J, leaving 9 bases between them. The V gene's germline CDR1 is MGHDK and CDR2 SYGVNS. CDR3 sequence (DNA): TGTGCCAGCAGTGACAGGGCGGCTTCACCCCTCCACTTT. Its translation: CASSDRAASPLHF.

CDR3 sequence: CASSVDQAESYEQYF. The DNA of the CDR3 is TGTGCCAGCAGCGTAGACCAGGCTGAGTCCTACGAGCAGTACTTC. The chain uses TRBV9 and TRBJ2-7; D call uncertain. In germline, CDR1 is SGDLS, CDR2 YYNGEE. V was cut by 0 bases and J by 1 base, with 11 bases left in between. CDR3 length: 15 amino acids.

The V and J genes are TRBV29-1 and TRBJ1-1; tentative D call: TRBD1 (6 bases). CDR1 SQVTM and CDR2 ANQGSEA come from the germline V gene. The CDR3 spans 13 residues. Trimming left V 2 bases short and J 1 base short, with 8 bases between. The DNA for the CDR3 is TGCAGCGTTGAAACAGGGACGAACACTGAAGCTTTCTTT. Translation gives CSVETGTNTEAFF.

The chain uses TRBV4-2 and TRBJ2-3; 7 bases agree with TRBD1. This CDR3 is built from 15 residues. V was pared by 4 bases and J by 0 bases, with 4 bases of the junction left unmatched. Per the germline V gene, CDR1 is LGHNA and CDR2 is YNFKEQ. CDR3 nucleotide sequence: TGTGCCAGCAGCCGCCGCAGGGGGAGCACAGATACGCAGTATTTT. Residues: CASSRRRGSTDTQYF.

In the case of this clonotype: Mismatch with germline at one junction end may stem from a read error. The V and J genes are TRBV4-2 and TRBJ1-1; the match to TRBD1 covers 8 bases. CDR3 length: 16 residues. Germline CDR1 reads LGHNA; CDR2 reads YNFKEQ. CDR3 coding DNA: TGTGCCAGCAGCCCGCTTTGGACAGGGACGGCCACTGAAGCCTTCTTT. It codes for CASSPLWTGTATEAFF.

The genes are TRBV15 and TRBJ2-5; D is possibly TRBD1 (6 bases). Germline V gives CDR1 LNHNV, CDR2 YYDKDF (reference sequence). The CDR3 sequence is 13 residues long. Trimming took 4 bases from V and 2 from J, leaving 8 bases between them. CDR3 in DNA: TGTGCCACCAGCACGGACAGTCAAGAGACCCAGTACTTC. This sequence encodes CATSTDSQETQYF.

The chain links TRBV19 to TRBJ2-5; possibly TRBD2 for D (5 bases). The V end was cut by 6 bases, the J end by 5 bases, with 13 bases between. The CDR3 has 13 amino acids. Per the germline V gene, CDR1 is LNHDA and CDR2 is SQIVND (reference sequence). The DNA for the CDR3 is TGTGCCAGTAGGCCTCCGGGGATGGAGACCCAGTACTTC. It is translated as CASRPPGMETQYF.

The V and J genes are TRBV19 and TRBJ2-7; 10 nucleotides line up with TRBD2. V trimming: 9 bases; J trimming: 2 bases; junction bases outside the gene matches: 7. This CDR3 is built from 14 residues. Germline values: CDR1 LNHDA, CDR2 SQIVND (reference sequence). CDR3 protein: CASSFSGGTYEQYF. CDR3 nucleotide sequence: TGTGCCAGCAGCTTTAGCGGGGGGACCTACGAGCAGTACTTC.

The chain is built from TRBV29-1 and TRBJ1-1, with a weak D call TRBD1 (5 bases). The CDR3 spans 14 residues. CDR1 is SQVTM, CDR2 ANQGSEA, per germline. V lost 6 bases, J lost 2 bases, and 16 bases lay in between. This CDR3 is CSVGQGIPNTEAFF. The CDR3 bases are TGCAGCGTAGGGCAGGGAATCCCCAACACTGAAGCTTTCTTT.

J is TRBJ2-7 and V is TRBV7-9, with D possibly being TRBD2 (6 bases). Germline V gene sequence: CDR1 SEHNR, CDR2 FQNEAQ (reference sequence). The CDR3 sequence is 12 residues long. Between the trimmed V and J ends, which lost 1 base and 9 bases, there was a span of 10 bases. This chain's CDR3 is CASSLVQGGQYF. In DNA form, the CDR3 reads TGTGCCAGCAGCTTAGTTCAGGGAGGGCAGTACTTC.

The chain links TRBV25-1 to TRBJ1-2; D gene ambiguous. CDR3 size: 14 residues. The germline V gene encodes CDR1 MGHDK and CDR2 SYGVNS. V was clipped by 0 bases and J by 5 bases, with 10 bases between them. The CDR3 is CASSEYEEAYGYTF. Written as DNA, the CDR3 is TGTGCCAGCAGTGAATATGAGGAAGCTTATGGCTACACCTTC.

This clonotype was recorded once. The chain combines TRBV20-1 with TRBJ1-6; D possibly corresponds to TRBD1 (5 bases). Trimming left V 0 bases short and J 6 bases short, with 6 bases between. Germline assignment: CDR1 DFQATT and CDR2 SNEGSKA (reference sequence). CDR3 size: 13 residues. The CDR3 DNA reads as TGCAGTGCTAGAGACAGGGTTAATTCACCCCTCCACTTT. Translated, it gives CSARDRVNSPLHF.

This clonotype was seen ten or more times. The rearrangement uses TRBV13 and TRBJ2-1; 14 positions agree with TRBD2. After removal of 4 bases from V and 9 bases from J, the junction contained 8 bases not matched to a gene. CDR1 is PRHDT and CDR2 is FYEKMQ in the germline V gene (reference sequence). The CDR3 is made up of 16 amino acids. The CDR3 loop reads CASSSLGLAGGGEQFF. CDR3 DNA: TGTGCCAGCAGCTCACTCGGACTAGCGGGAGGTGGTGAGCAGTTCTTC.